A selection of T cell receptor beta chains follows, all from one sample in a study of blood T cell repertoires in COVID-19. The method was immunoSEQ multiplex PCR; TCRdb's version includes in-frame clones alone and lacks a portion of them. This table has some 290,000 clones, over 85% appearing once. Sequenced: peripheral blood. These receptor sequences come from a young woman with COVID-19, enrolled during active disease. The conserved cysteine and the conserved F or W are not part of the CDR3 here. Each record gives: clone size, V gene, J gene, D gene, CDR3 protein. D genes are given only for firm matches. Clone size is shown for a subset of rows, as once, few, many or a class of expanded clone.

-	TRBV6-5	TRBJ1-2	TRBD1	ASRMTGGLRNGYT
-	TRBV7-6	TRBJ2-1	-	ASSSPGSSKF
-	TRBV6-5	TRBJ1-1	-	ASSNRQIMNTEAF
-	TRBV6-6	TRBJ2-3	TRBD2	ASLLGSGGGDTQY
-	TRBV6-5	TRBJ2-1	-	TTTKPAGAYNEQF
-	TRBV18	TRBJ1-1	-	ASSPGVSSVTEAF
-	TRBV9	TRBJ2-2	-	ASSPSHAGQNTGELF
-	TRBV3-1/TRBV3-2	TRBJ1-5	-	ASSPQGGQPQH
-	TRBV6-1	TRBJ2-1	-	ASSDTNPNPGYNEQF
-	TRBV9	TRBJ2-5	-	ASSLNEAQY
-	TRBV19	TRBJ1-5	-	ASSIGGRTNQPQH
-	TRBV7-2	TRBJ1-4	-	ASSFGGANEKLF
few	TRBV5-4	TRBJ1-2	-	ASSLLANLYGYT
-	TRBV5-1	TRBJ1-6	TRBD1	ASSTRTGINSPLH
-	TRBV28	TRBJ2-7	TRBD2	ASRLAGRWEQY
-	TRBV15	TRBJ1-6	-	ATSRDQGKPLH
-	TRBV10-3	TRBJ2-5	TRBD1	AISSPGTGVGETQY
many	TRBV4-2	TRBJ2-3	TRBD2	ASSGGSDTDTQY
few	TRBV5-1	TRBJ2-1	TRBD2	ASTRLAGPLNEQF
-	TRBV2	TRBJ1-1	-	ASLWREAF
-	TRBV7-9	TRBJ2-4	-	ASSLAGDLLLAKNIQY
-	TRBV19	TRBJ2-7	-	ATGDYEQY
-	TRBV27	TRBJ2-7	-	ASSLQGSYEQY
-	TRBV6-1	TRBJ2-6	-	ASSDSPSSGANVLT
-	TRBV28	TRBJ2-7	-	ASSLSSEAYEQY
-	TRBV4-2	TRBJ1-4	-	ASSGTREKLF
-	TRBV6-5	TRBJ1-2	-	ASSYGVNYGYT
-	TRBV24-1	TRBJ2-7	TRBD2	ATPEERRGGYEQY
-	TRBV7-9	TRBJ2-5	TRBD2	ASSEPGGYSETQY
once	TRBV30	TRBJ2-7	TRBD1	AWSGPGTGAGEQY
-	TRBV10-3	TRBJ2-7	-	AISDFGEQY
-	TRBV27	TRBJ1-5	-	ASSLVPGGQPQH
-	TRBV19	TRBJ1-1	-	ASSIGQNTEAF
-	TRBV11-3	TRBJ2-1	TRBD1	ASSYRDSPYNEQF
few	TRBV2	TRBJ1-6	TRBD1	ASGTDDNSPLH
-	TRBV6-4	TRBJ2-1	TRBD2	ASSLQLAGINEQF
-	TRBV3-1/TRBV3-2	TRBJ2-7	TRBD1	ASSRQGDSYEQY
once	TRBV3-1/TRBV3-2	TRBJ1-3	TRBD1	ASSQPTGGPSGNTIY
-	TRBV7-9	TRBJ2-1	-	ASSLYSGEQF
once	TRBV7-9	TRBJ2-1	-	ASSSRAAEQF
-	TRBV24-1	TRBJ1-5	-	ATSDSSRGYQPQH
few	TRBV7-8	TRBJ1-2	-	ASSLEVRTSDYGYT
-	TRBV27	TRBJ2-6	-	ATWGRQDLTGANVLT
-	TRBV7-9	TRBJ2-1	-	ASSYLGGSYNEQF
few	TRBV7-2	TRBJ2-1	TRBD2	ASSTGTSGGAQF
-	TRBV5-6	TRBJ2-4	-	ASSSIERNLAKNIQY
-	TRBV2	TRBJ1-5	-	ASSNRAGNQPQH
once	TRBV19	TRBJ1-1	-	ATSTAGNTEAF
-	TRBV7-9	TRBJ2-7	-	ASSLGDSSYEQY
-	TRBV5-4	TRBJ1-2	-	ATASDLSFYGYT
-	TRBV29-1	TRBJ1-3	-	SVEQLGRGNTIY
-	TRBV7-6	TRBJ2-2	TRBD1	ASSLLQGAPGELF
-	TRBV2	TRBJ2-2	TRBD2	ASSYGEGGELF
-	TRBV5-4	TRBJ2-5	-	ASSFWTKQETQY
-	TRBV6-5	TRBJ1-2	-	ASSPRYLNYGYT
-	TRBV5-6	TRBJ2-3	TRBD2	ASSLLSGGVRDTQY